The T cell receptor (beta chain) described here comes from a study of T cell changes during pregnancy in multiple sclerosis. The CDR3 runs to 13 residues. The V segment lost 6 bases and the J segment 4 bases; nucleotides outside the gene matches: 1. Germline CDR1 is MNHNS and CDR2 is SASEGT. Profiling relied on immunoSEQ multiplex PCR, and the TCRdb table lists in-frame clones only, not all of them. The profile shows about 59,000 clones, around 95% of them singletons. The receptor's source is a female donor with multiple sclerosis, enrolled in a pregnancy study. This chain uses TRBV6-1 with TRBJ1-3, with 9 bases lining up with TRBD1. The sequencing here drew on CD4+ T cells from peripheral blood mononuclear cells, taken before pregnancy. Here the CDR3 reads CASRDRGGNTIYF. The CDR3 nucleotides read TGTGCCAGCAGGGACAGGGGCGGAAACACCATATATTTT.